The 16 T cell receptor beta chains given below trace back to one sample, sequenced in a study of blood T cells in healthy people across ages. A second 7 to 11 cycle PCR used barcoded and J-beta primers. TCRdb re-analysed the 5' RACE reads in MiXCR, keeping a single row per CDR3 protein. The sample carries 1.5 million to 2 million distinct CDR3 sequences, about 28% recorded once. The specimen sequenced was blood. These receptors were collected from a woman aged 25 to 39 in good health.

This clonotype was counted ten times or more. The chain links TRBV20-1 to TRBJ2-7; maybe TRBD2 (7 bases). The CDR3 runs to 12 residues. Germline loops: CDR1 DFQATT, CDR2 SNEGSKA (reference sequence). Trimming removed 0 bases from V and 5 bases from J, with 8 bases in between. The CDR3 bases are TGCAGTGCTAGAGAAGGGGGGGACGAGCAGTACTTC. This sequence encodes CSAREGGDEQYF.

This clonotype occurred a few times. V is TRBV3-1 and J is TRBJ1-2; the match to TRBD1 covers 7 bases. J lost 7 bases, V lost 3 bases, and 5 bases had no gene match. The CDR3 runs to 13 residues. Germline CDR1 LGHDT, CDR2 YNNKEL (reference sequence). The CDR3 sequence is CASSQTTGAGYTF. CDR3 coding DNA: TGTGCCAGCAGCCAGACAACAGGGGCTGGCTACACCTTC.

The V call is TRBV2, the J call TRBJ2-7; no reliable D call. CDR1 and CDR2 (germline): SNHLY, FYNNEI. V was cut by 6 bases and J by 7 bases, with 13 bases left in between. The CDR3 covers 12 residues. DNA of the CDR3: TGTGCCAGCAGCCTCGAATCCTTTGAGCAGTACTTC. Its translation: CASSLESFEQYF.

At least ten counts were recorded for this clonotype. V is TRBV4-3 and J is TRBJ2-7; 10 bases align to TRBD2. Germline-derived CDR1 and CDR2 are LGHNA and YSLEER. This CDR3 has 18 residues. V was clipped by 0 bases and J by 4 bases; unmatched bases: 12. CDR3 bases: TGCGCCAGCAGCCAAGATCTTAAGCGGGAGGGCCCCGGTTACGAGCAGTACTTC. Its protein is CASSQDLKREGPGYEQYF.

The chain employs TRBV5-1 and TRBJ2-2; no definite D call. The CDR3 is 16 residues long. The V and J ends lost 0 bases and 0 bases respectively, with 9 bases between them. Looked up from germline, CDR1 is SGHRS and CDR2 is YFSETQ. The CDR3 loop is CASSLVSRSNTGELFF. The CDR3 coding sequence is TGCGCCAGCAGCTTGGTTAGCAGATCGAACACCGGGGAGCTGTTTTTT.

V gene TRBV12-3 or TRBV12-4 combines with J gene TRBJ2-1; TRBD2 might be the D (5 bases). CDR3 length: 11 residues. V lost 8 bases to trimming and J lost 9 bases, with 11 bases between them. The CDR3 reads CASARGFEQFF. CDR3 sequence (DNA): TGTGCCAGCGCCCGGGGATTTGAGCAGTTCTTC.

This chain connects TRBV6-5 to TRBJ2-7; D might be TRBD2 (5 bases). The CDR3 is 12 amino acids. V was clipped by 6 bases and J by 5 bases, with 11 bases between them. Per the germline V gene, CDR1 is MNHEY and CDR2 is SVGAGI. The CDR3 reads CASRTPGNEQYF. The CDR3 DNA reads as TGTGCCAGCAGGACCCCGGGAAACGAGCAGTACTTC.

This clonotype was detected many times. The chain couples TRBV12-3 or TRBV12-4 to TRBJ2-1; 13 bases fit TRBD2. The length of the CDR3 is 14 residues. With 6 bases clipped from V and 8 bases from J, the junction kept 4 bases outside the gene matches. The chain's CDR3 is CASRPGLAGDEQFF. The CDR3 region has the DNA TGTGCCAGCAGACCAGGACTAGCGGGGGATGAGCAGTTCTTC.

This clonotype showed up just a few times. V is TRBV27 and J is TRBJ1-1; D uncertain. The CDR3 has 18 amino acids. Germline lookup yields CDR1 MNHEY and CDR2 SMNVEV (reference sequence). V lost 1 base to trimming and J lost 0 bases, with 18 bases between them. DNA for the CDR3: TGTGCCAGCAGTTTATTTTTACCGACGGACTACATGAACACTGAAGCTTTCTTT. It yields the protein CASSLFLPTDYMNTEAFF.

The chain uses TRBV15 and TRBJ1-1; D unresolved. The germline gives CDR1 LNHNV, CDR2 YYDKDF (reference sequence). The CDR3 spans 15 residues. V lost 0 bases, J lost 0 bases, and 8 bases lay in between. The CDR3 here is CATSRDRTLNTEAFF. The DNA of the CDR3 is TGTGCCACCAGCAGAGACCGCACGCTGAACACTGAAGCTTTCTTT.

The CDR3 here is CASSVGGQVNQPQHF. In DNA form, the CDR3 reads TGTGCCAGCAGCGTAGGGGGGCAGGTCAATCAGCCCCAGCATTTT. The genes are TRBV9 and TRBJ1-5, with D tentatively TRBD1 (6 bases). CDR1 and CDR2 from the germline V gene are SGDLS and YYNGEE. Trimming cost V 0 bases and J 3 bases, with 10 bases left between them. CDR3 length: 15 residues.

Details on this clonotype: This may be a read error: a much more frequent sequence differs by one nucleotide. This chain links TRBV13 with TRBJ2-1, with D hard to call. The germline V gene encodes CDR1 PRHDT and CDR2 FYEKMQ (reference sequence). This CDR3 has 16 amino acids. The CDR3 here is CASSLGSSSSYDEQFF. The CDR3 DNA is TGTGCCAGCAGCTTAGGGTCCTCCAGCTCCTACGATGAGCAGTTCTTC.

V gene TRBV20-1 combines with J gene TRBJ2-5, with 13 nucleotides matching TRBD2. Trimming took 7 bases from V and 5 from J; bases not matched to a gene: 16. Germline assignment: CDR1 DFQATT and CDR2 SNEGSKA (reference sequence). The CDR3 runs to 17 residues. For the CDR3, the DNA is TGCAGTGTCCAAATACCTGGACTAGCGGGAGTGGAGGAGACCCAGTACTTC. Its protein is CSVQIPGLAGVEETQYF.

This CDR3 is CANDKESGANVLTF. CDR3 DNA sequence: TGTGCCAATGATAAAGAGTCTGGGGCCAACGTCCTGACTTTC. The chain recombines TRBV2 with TRBJ2-6; D ambiguous. Between the trimmed V and J ends, which lost 10 bases and 1 base, there was a span of 11 bases. Germline V gene data show CDR1 as SNHLY and CDR2 as FYNNEI. The CDR3 totals 14 residues.

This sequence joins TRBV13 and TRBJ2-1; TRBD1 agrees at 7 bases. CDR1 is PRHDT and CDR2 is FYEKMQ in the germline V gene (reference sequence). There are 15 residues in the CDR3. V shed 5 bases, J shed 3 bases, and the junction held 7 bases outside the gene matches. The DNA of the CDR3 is TGTGCCAGCAGCCCGGACAGGAACCTCTACAATGAGCAGTTCTTC. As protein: CASSPDRNLYNEQFF. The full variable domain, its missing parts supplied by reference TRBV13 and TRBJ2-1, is AAGVIQSPRHLIKEKRETATLKCYPIPRHDTVYWYQQGPGQDPQFLISFYEKMQSDKGSIPDRFSAQQFSDYHSELNMSSLELGDSALYFCASSPDRNLYNEQFFGPGTRLTVL.

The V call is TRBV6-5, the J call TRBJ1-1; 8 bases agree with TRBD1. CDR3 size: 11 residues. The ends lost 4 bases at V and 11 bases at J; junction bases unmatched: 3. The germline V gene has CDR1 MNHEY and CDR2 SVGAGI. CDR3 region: CASSSRDRAFF. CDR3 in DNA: TGTGCCAGCAGTTCTCGGGACAGGGCTTTCTTT.